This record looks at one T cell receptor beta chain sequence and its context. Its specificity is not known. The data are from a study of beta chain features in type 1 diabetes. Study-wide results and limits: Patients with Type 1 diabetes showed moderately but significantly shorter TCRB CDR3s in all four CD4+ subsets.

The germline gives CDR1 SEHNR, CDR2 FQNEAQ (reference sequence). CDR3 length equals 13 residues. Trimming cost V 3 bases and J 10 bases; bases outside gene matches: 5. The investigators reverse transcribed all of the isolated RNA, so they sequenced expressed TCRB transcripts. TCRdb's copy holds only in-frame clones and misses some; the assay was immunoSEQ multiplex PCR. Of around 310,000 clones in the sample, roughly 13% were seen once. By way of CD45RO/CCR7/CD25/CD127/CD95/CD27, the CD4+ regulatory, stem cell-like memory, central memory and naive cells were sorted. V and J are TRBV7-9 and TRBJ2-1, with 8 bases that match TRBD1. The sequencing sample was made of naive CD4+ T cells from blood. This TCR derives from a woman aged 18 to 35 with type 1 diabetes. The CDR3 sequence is CASSLQGAREQFF. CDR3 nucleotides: TGTGCCAGCAGCTTGCAGGGGGCAAGGGAGCAGTTCTTC.